A single sample is the source of the 9 T cell receptor beta chains below, sequenced in a study of cytomegalovirus exposure and HLA in healthy donors (dated by TCRdb to the late 2010s). Receptor amplification or capture employed the immunoSEQ multiplex PCR assay. A mixture of 60 forward primers for TCR Vbeta segments and 13 reverse primers for TCR Jbeta segments was used in the multiplex PCR. TCRdb provides this immuneACCESS table in a form limited to in-frame rearrangements. Some clones are lacking; in checked studies, under half of them reflect an unresolved V gene, and why the rest are absent is not known. The sample table shows around 220,000 clones, and less than 80% are seen once. The ten top clones hold 0.22% of the sample. Material for sequencing was PBMCs. These receptors were collected from a girl aged 2 to 10 in good health and CMV-seronegative.

The chain is built from TRBV30 and TRBJ1-5, with 8 bases identical to TRBD1. J lost 2 bases, V lost 2 bases, and 2 bases had no gene match. The CDR3 runs to 14 residues. The V gene's germline CDR1 is GTSNPN and CDR2 SVGIG (reference sequence). The CDR3 reads CAWSQQGGNQPQHF. CDR3 DNA: TGTGCCTGGAGTCAACAGGGGGGCAATCAGCCCCAGCATTTT.

Of note for this clone: The sample carries other DNA sequences with the same CDR3. The rearrangement joins TRBV5-1 to TRBJ2-5; the D gene is possibly TRBD1 (5 bases). CDR3 length equals 13 residues. V was clipped by 0 bases and J by 4 bases, with 7 bases between them. The germline CDR1 and CDR2 sequences are SGHRS and YFSETQ. The CDR3 is CASSLGGRETQYF. For the CDR3, the DNA is TGCGCCAGCAGCTTGGGGGGCCGAGAGACCCAGTACTTC.

The chain joins TRBV7-9 to TRBJ2-7, with D tentatively TRBD1 (6 bases). Trimming took off 3 bases at V and 2 bases at J, with 11 bases between the two ends. CDR3 length equals 14 residues. CDR1 is SEHNR and CDR2 is FQNEAQ in the germline V gene (reference sequence). The CDR3 sequence: CASSFTGIPYEQYF. The CDR3 region has the DNA TGTGCCAGCAGCTTCACAGGGATCCCCTACGAGCAGTACTTC.

The chain is built from TRBV25-1 and TRBJ2-2, with D hard to call. The germline V and J ends were trimmed by 5 bases and 7 bases, with 8 bases remaining between them. This CDR3 spans 12 amino acids. Germline-derived CDR1 and CDR2 are MGHDK and SYGVNS. The CDR3 spells CASSFGDGELFF. For the CDR3, the DNA is TGTGCCAGCAGTTTCGGTGACGGGGAGCTGTTTTTT.

A remark on this clone: Compared with germline, one end of the junction differs, possibly owing to a read error. Other DNA sequences in this sample translate to the same CDR3. The chain joins TRBV5-1 to TRBJ2-6, with D tentatively TRBD1 (5 bases). The CDR3 spans 20 residues. Germline CDR1 reads SGHRS; CDR2 reads YFSETQ. Here the CDR3 reads CASSLVPGPTTTSGANVLTF. CDR3 nucleotides: TGTGCCAGCAGCTTGGTTCCAGGGCCAACCACCACCTCTGGGGCCAACGTCCTGACTTTC.

This clone was seen a handful of times. V gene TRBV6-1 combines with J gene TRBJ2-3; 11 bases agree with TRBD2. The CDR3 has 17 amino acids. The V segment lost 4 bases and the J segment 4 bases; nucleotides outside the gene matches: 10. The germline CDR1 and CDR2 sequences are MNHNS and SASEGT. The CDR3 is CASSAPSSGRRADTQYF. The CDR3 coding sequence is TGTGCCAGCAGTGCCCCTTCTAGCGGGAGGCGCGCAGATACGCAGTATTTT.

In its sample, this clone was seen a few times. The rearrangement joins TRBV9 to TRBJ2-5; D not resolved. This CDR3 comprises 14 residues. The V end was cut by 2 bases, the J end by 1 base, with 9 bases between. Germline V CDR1 and CDR2: SGDLS, YYNGEE. The CDR3 region is CASSVLWSQETQYF. In DNA, the CDR3 is TGTGCCAGCAGCGTGCTTTGGAGCCAAGAGACCCAGTACTTC.

The chain uses TRBV5-4 and TRBJ1-1; TRBD1 matches at 7 bases. This CDR3 is built from 14 residues. Germline trimming cut 0 bases from V and 6 bases from J; bases unmatched to any gene: 5. Germline V gives CDR1 SGHNT, CDR2 YYREEE (reference sequence). The CDR3, as DNA: TGTGCCAGCAGCTTGGTACAGGGGAGATCTGAAGCTTTCTTT. It encodes CASSLVQGRSEAFF.

This chain uses TRBV19 with TRBJ1-1; weak D call: TRBD1 (5 bases). Germline V gene sequence: CDR1 LNHDA, CDR2 SQIVND (reference sequence). The CDR3 runs to 16 residues. V lost 4 bases and J lost 1, with 16 bases in between. This chain's CDR3 is CASSSLSGEPNTEAFF. CDR3 coding DNA: TGTGCCAGTAGTAGTCTATCGGGGGAACCGAACACTGAAGCTTTCTTT.